This TCR beta chain was sequenced for a study of T cells in Graves' hyperthyroidism and ophthalmopathy. Using RNA transcripts as the source, TCR beta CDR3 regions were amplified. HTBI primers drove first-round RT-PCR of the TCR CDR3. TCRdb re-called the multiplex PCR reads through MiXCR, storing one row per CDR3 protein. The sample lists more than 50,000 distinct CDR3 sequences, 53% occurring once. The specimen was blood. This clonotype was sampled from a woman aged 60 to 75 with Graves' ophthalmopathy.

This CDR3 reads CSANRGQGAPFYEQYF. DNA for the CDR3: TGCAGTGCTAACAGGGGACAGGGAGCCCCTTTCTACGAGCAGTACTTC. The chain has TRBV20-1 and TRBJ2-7, with 9 bases fitting TRBD1. There are 16 residues in the CDR3. V lost 4 bases and J lost 3; bases outside the gene matches: 13. CDR1 and CDR2 (germline): DFQATT, SNEGSKA (reference sequence).